Listed here are 8 T cell receptor beta chains from one sample, sequenced in a study of blood T cells in healthy people across ages. Through a sample-barcoded 5' primer and a J-beta primer mix, a second PCR was run for roughly 6 to 11 cycles. TCRdb analysed the 5' RACE reads with MiXCR anew, one entry per CDR3 protein. The data contain roughly 2 million distinct CDR3 sequences, 49% of them singletons. Material: blood. The source is a woman aged 40 to 50 in good health.

In this sample, this clonotype turned up a few times. V and J are TRBV7-9 and TRBJ2-7, with D hard to call. This CDR3 region has 14 residues. The V and J ends lost 1 base and 3 bases respectively, with 10 bases between them. CDR1 and CDR2 from the germline V gene are SEHNR and FQNEAQ (reference sequence). The CDR3 is CASSLGQAFYEQYF. CDR3 in DNA: TGTGCCAGCAGCTTAGGGCAGGCTTTCTACGAGCAGTACTTC.

The rearrangement uses TRBV11-1 and TRBJ2-5; D is unclear. The CDR3 consists of 14 residues. Germline CDR1 is SGHAT and CDR2 is FQDESV (reference sequence). Trimming took 3 bases from V and 5 from J, leaving 13 bases between them. CDR3 DNA sequence: TGTGCCAGCAGCTTCCGTACGGTCCGGGAGACCCAGTACTTC. As protein: CASSFRTVRETQYF.

The rearrangement joins TRBV28 to TRBJ1-2, with TRBD1 as a possible D gene (6 bases). This CDR3 is built from 16 residues. Trimming stripped 2 bases from V and 2 bases from J, with 15 bases between. Germline lookup yields CDR1 MDHEN and CDR2 SYDVKM. The CDR3 loop is CASSLPGGAGNYGYTF. The CDR3 bases are TGTGCCAGCAGTTTACCGGGGGGCGCCGGGAACTATGGCTACACCTTC.

There are a few counts of this clonotype. The genes are TRBV4-2 and TRBJ2-7; 8 bases fit TRBD1. The CDR3 runs to 14 residues. J gave up 2 bases and V 1 base, and 1 base lay outside the gene matches. Germline-derived CDR1 and CDR2 are LGHNA and YNFKEQ. CDR3 in DNA: TGTGCCAGCAGCCAAGCGGACAGGGCCTACGAGCAGTACTTC. Amino acids: CASSQADRAYEQYF.

This rearrangement joins TRBV6-5 to TRBJ1-6, with D unresolved. V shed 0 bases and J shed 5 bases, with 8 bases lying between them. This CDR3 spans 15 amino acids. Germline V gives CDR1 MNHEY, CDR2 SVGAGI. The DNA of the CDR3 is TGTGCCAGCAGTTACTCGACTCTAGATAATTCACCCCTCCACTTT. It translates to CASSYSTLDNSPLHF.

The rearrangement uses TRBV28 and TRBJ2-7, with TRBD1 matching 8 bases. This CDR3 contains 14 residues. Trimming took 5 bases from V and 3 from J; bases not matched to a gene: 6. Germline V gives CDR1 MDHEN, CDR2 SYDVKM. The chain's CDR3 is CASSAGTGRYEQYF. CDR3 in DNA: TGTGCCAGCAGTGCGGGGACAGGTCGCTACGAGCAGTACTTC.

In regard to this clonotype: This may arise from a read error, as a much more abundant clone is one base away. This chain links TRBV29-1 with TRBJ2-3; unclear D gene. The V gene lost 7 bases and the J gene lost 4 bases, with 9 bases spanning the gap. The CDR3 spans 11 residues. Germline V gene sequence: CDR1 SQVTM, CDR2 ANQGSEA. The CDR3 is CSGDRSDTQYF. The CDR3 DNA follows: TGCAGCGGTGATCGGTCAGATACGCAGTATTTT.

This clonotype was found a few times. This chain joins TRBV2 and TRBJ1-5; unclear D gene. CDR3 length: 13 amino acids. V was clipped by 9 bases and J by 5 bases, with 14 bases between them. Germline V gene sequence: CDR1 SNHLY, CDR2 FYNNEI. For the CDR3, the DNA is TGTGCCAGTCACTTTTACCCTGATCAGCCCCAGCATTTT. Translation gives CASHFYPDQPQHF.